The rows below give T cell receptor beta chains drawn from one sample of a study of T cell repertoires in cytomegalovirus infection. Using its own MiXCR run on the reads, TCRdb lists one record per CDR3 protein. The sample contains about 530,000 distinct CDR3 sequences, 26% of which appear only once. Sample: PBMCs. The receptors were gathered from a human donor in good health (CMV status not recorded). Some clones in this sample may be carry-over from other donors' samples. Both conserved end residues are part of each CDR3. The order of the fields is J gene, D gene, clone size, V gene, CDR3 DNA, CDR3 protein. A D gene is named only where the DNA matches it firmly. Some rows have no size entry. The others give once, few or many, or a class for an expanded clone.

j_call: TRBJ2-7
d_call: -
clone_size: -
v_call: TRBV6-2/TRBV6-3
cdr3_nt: TGTGCCAGCAGTGAAGAATGGCAGGGTGCCTACCTCACCTACGAGCAGTACTTC
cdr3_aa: CASSEEWQGAYLTYEQYF

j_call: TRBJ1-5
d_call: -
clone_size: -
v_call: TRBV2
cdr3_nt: TGTGCCAGCAGCATCGGACGGCCTGATAGCAATCAGCCCCAGCATTTT
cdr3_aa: CASSIGRPDSNQPQHF

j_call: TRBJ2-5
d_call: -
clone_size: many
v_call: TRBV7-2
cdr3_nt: TGTGCCAGCAGCTTTACAGTCGGGGAAGAGACCCAGTACTTC
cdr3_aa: CASSFTVGEETQYF

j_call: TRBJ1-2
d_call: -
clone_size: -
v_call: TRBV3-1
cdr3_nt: TGTGCCAGCAGCCAATCGGATGGCCTGTTCACCTTC
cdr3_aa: CASSQSDGLFTF

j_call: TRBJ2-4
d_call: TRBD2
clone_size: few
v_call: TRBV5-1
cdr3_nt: TGCGCCAGCAGCCCGGGACTAGCGGGAGGAGCCAAAAACATTCAGTACTTC
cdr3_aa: CASSPGLAGGAKNIQYF

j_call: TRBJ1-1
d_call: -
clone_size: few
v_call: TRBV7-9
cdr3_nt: TGTGCCAGCAGCCCCTCCTTTTCGGGGGGCGCGGGGACTGAAGCTTTCTTT
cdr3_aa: CASSPSFSGGAGTEAFF

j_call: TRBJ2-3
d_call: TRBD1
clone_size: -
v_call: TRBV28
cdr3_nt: TGTGCCAGCAAGTCCCCACAGGGGGCTACGCACGGCACAGATACGCAGTATTTT
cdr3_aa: CASKSPQGATHGTDTQYF

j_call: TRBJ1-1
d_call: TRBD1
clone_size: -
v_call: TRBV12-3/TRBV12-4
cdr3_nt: TGTGCCAGCAGCCAAAGGACAGGGAGGATGAACACTGAAGCTTTCTTT
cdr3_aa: CASSQRTGRMNTEAFF

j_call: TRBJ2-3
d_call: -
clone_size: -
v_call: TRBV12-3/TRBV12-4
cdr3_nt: TGTGCCACCGCGGGGTTCAGCACAGATACGCAGTATTTT
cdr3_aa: CATAGFSTDTQYF

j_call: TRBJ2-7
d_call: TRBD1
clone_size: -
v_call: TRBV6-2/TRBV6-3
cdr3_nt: TGTGCCAGCAGTTACTTACTGGGACAGGTCTACGAGCAGTACTTC
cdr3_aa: CASSYLLGQVYEQYF

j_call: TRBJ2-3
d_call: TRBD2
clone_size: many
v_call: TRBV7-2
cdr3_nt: TGTGCCAGCAGCTTAGCCCCACAGTTAGCGGGGGCAGATACGCAGTATTTT
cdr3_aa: CASSLAPQLAGADTQYF

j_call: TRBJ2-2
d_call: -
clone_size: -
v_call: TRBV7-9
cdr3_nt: TGTGCCAGCAGATGGAGGACAGACAACACCGGGGAGCTGTTTTTT
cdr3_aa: CASRWRTDNTGELFF

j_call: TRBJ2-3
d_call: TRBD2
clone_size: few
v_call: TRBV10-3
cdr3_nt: TGTGCCATCAATCGGGAGGTTAGCACAGATACGCAGTATTTT
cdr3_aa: CAINREVSTDTQYF

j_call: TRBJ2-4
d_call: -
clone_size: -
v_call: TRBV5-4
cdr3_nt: TGTGCCAGCAGCTTATTCCCCAAGGGAGTCAAAAACATTCAGTACTTC
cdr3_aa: CASSLFPKGVKNIQYF

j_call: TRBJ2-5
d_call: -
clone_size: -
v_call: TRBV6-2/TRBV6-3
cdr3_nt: TGTGCCAGCGGGGTCGCAGGGGAAGTGAGAGAGACCCAGTACTTC
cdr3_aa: CASGVAGEVRETQYF

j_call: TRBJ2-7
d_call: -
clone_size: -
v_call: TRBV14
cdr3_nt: TGTGCCAGCACAAATAACTACGAGCAGTACTTC
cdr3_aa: CASTNNYEQYF

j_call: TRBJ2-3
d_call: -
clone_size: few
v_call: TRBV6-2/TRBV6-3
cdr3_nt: TGTGCCACCTCCACAGATACGCAGTATTTT
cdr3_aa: CATSTDTQYF

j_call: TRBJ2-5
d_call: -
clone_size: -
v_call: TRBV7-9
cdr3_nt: TGTGCCAGCAGGCCAGGGGGGCAAGAGACCCAGTACTTC
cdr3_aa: CASRPGGQETQYF

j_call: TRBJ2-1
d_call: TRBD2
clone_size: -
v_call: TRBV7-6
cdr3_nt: TGTGCCAGCAGCTCCCCGGGAGGGGAGAGGAATGAGCAGTTCTTC
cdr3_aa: CASSSPGGERNEQFF

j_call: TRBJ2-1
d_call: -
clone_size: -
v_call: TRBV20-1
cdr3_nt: TGCAGTGCTAGGATTGCGTCGGCGGGGTACAATGAGCAGTTCTTC
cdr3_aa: CSARIASAGYNEQFF

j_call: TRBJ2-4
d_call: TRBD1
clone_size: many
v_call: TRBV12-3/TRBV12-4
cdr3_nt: TGTGCCAGCAGAACCGGGACAGGGGGCTCGATCAAAAACATTCAGTACTTC
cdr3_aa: CASRTGTGGSIKNIQYF

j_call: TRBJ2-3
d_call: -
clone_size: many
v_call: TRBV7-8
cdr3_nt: TGTGCCAGCAGCTTACCGTTTGGCCTGGATACGCAGTATTTT
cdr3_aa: CASSLPFGLDTQYF

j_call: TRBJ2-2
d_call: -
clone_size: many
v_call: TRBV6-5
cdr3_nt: TGTGCCAGCAGTAGGTCGGCCCGGGACACCGGGGAGCTGTTTTTT
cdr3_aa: CASSRSARDTGELFF

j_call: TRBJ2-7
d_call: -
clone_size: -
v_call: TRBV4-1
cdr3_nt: TGCGCCAGCAGCCTTACTTCACAGGGAAACTACGAGCAGTACTTC
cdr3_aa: CASSLTSQGNYEQYF

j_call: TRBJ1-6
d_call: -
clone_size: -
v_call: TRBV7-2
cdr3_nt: TGTGCCAGCAGCGTCGTTGGAACGAGGGGAAAGGGTTCACCCCTCCACTTT
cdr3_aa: CASSVVGTRGKGSPLHF

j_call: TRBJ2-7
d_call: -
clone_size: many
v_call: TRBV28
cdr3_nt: TGTGCCAGCAGTTTTAGCACTGACAGAACCTACGAGCAGTACTTC
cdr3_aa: CASSFSTDRTYEQYF

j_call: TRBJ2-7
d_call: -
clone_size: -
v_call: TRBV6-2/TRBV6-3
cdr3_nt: TGTGCCAGCAGTTCGTCAGGGAGGGAGCAGTACTTC
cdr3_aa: CASSSSGREQYF

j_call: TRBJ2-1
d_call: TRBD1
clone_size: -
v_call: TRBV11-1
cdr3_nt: TGTGCCAGCAGCCCCCGACAGGGGGAGACCTACAATGAGCAGTTCTTC
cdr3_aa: CASSPRQGETYNEQFF

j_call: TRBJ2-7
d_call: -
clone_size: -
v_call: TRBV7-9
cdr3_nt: TGTGCCAGCAGCTTACGGACACACGAGCAGTACTTC
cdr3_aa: CASSLRTHEQYF

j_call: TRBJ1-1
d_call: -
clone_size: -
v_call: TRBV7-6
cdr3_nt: TGTGCCAGCAGCCCCAGGCCCGACACTGAAGCTTTCTTT
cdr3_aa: CASSPRPDTEAFF

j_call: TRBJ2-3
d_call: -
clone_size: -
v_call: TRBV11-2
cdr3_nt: TGTGCCAGCAGCCAGCCGGGGGTCGCAGATACGCAGTATTTT
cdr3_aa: CASSQPGVADTQYF

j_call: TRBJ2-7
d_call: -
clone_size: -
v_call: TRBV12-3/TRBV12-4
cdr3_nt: TGTGCCAGCAGCCTCCGGGACTCGGCGACCTACGAGCAGTACTTC
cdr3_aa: CASSLRDSATYEQYF

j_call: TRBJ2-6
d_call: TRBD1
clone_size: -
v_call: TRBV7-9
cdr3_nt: TGTGCCAGCAGCCCACAGCCGACAGGGACCGGGGCCAACGTCCTGACTTTC
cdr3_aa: CASSPQPTGTGANVLTF

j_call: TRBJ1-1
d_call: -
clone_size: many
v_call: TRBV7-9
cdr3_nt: TGTGCCAGCAGCCAGGGCCACACTGAAGCTTTCTTT
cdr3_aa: CASSQGHTEAFF

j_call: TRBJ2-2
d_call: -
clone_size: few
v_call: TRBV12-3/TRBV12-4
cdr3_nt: TGTGCCAGCACGTGGGAGGCCGGGGAGCTGTTTTTT
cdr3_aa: CASTWEAGELFF

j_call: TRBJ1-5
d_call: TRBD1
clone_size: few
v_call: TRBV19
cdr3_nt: TGTGCCAGTAGTATTGTAGTGGGGTTGGACAGGGGTCAGCCCCAGCATTTT
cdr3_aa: CASSIVVGLDRGQPQHF

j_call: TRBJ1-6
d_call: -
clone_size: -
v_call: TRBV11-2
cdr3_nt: TGTGCCAGCAGCTTAGAAGTGGATAATTCACCCCTCCACTTT
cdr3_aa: CASSLEVDNSPLHF

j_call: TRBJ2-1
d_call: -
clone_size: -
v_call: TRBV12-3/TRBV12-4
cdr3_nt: TGTGCCAGCAGTCCCATCCCGGGACACCAAGGGGGCAATGAGCAGTTCTTC
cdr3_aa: CASSPIPGHQGGNEQFF

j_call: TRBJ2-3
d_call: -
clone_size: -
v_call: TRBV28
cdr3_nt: TGTGCCAGCAGGGAGGGCGGATCCACAGATACGCAGTATTTT
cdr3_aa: CASREGGSTDTQYF

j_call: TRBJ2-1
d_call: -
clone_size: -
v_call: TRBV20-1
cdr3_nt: TGCAGTGCTAGCGAGGGCCATGAGCAGTTCTTC
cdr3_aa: CSASEGHEQFF

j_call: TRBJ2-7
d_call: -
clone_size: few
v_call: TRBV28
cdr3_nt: TGTGCCCGAAGAGGGGCCACCACCTACGAGCAGTACTTC
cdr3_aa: CARRGATTYEQYF

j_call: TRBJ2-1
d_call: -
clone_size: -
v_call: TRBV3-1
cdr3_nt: TGTGCCAGCAGCTCAGGGGTCTCTGAGCAGTTCTTC
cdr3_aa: CASSSGVSEQFF